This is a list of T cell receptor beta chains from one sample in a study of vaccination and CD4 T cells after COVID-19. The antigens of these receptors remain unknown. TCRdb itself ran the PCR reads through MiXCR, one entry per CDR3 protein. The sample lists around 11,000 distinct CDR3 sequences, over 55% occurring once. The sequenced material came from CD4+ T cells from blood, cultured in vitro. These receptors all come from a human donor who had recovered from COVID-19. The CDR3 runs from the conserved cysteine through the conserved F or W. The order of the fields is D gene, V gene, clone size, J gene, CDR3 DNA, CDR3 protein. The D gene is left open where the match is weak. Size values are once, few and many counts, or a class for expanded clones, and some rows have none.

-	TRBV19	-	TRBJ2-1	TGTGCCAGTAGTCATGTCTTGCGGTACAATGAGCAGTTCTTC	CASSHVLRYNEQFF
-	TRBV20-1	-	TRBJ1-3	TGCAGTGCTAGAGATAGTAGGAAGGGTGCAAACACCATATATTTT	CSARDSRKGANTIYF
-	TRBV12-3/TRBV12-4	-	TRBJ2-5	TGTGCCAGCAGCCAGGGCCAAGAGACCCAGTACTTC	CASSQGQETQYF
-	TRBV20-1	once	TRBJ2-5	TGCAGTGCTAGAGGACGGAGCCAAGAGACCCAGTACTTC	CSARGRSQETQYF
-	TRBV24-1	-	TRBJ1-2	TGTGCCACCAGCGGGGGAGAGGGAGACTATGGCTACACCTTC	CATSGGEGDYGYTF
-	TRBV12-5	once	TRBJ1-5	TGTGCTAGTGGTGGGACCGGCCTGACTAGGAATCAGCCCCAGCATTTT	CASGGTGLTRNQPQHF
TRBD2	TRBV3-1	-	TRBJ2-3	TGTGCCAGCAGCCAAGATGTGGCGGGAGGGATGCAGTATTTT	CASSQDVAGGMQYF
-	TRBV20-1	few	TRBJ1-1	TGCAGTGCTAGAGAAGGTAACATGAACACTGAAGCTTTCTTT	CSAREGNMNTEAFF
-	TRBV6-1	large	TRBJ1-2	TGTGCCAGCAGCCGAAACGTATATGGCTACACCTTC	CASSRNVYGYTF
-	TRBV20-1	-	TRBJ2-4	TGCAGTGCTGATAGCGAAATGGGGGCCAAAAACATTCAGTACTTC	CSADSEMGAKNIQYF
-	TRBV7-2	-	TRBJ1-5	TGTGCCAGCAGCTTAGTAGGTCCCCAGCATTTT	CASSLVGPQHF
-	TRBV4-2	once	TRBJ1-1	TGTGCCAGCAGCCAAGATTCCGGGAGAACTGAAGCTTTCTTT	CASSQDSGRTEAFF
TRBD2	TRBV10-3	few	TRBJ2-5	TGTGCCATCAGTGAGAACCTAGCGGGGGGTCAAGAGACCCAGTACTTC	CAISENLAGGQETQYF
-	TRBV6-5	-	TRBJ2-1	TGTGCCAGCAGTTACGGTTACAATGAGCAGTTCTTC	CASSYGYNEQFF
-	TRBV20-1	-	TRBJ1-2	TGCAGTGCTAGATACAGGGAAGGATATGGCTACACCTTC	CSARYREGYGYTF
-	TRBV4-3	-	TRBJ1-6	TGCGCCAGCAGCCAAGAGGCGGTCCTGGCTGGTTCACCCCTCCACTTT	CASSQEAVLAGSPLHF
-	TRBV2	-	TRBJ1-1	TGTGCCAGCACCATAGCCCCTAGGACGGGGGTTTTCTTT	CASTIAPRTGVFF
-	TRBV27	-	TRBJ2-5	TGTGCCAGCAGTTATCGACCGTCCCCAATTGTGGAGACCCAGTACTTC	CASSYRPSPIVETQYF
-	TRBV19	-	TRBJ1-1	TGTGCCAGTAGTCGGGAGAGATTGAACACTGAAGCTTTCTTT	CASSRERLNTEAFF
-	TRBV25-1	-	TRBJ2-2	TGTGCCAGCAGTGACCTGCTTGGCCAGGGCTTTGGCGGGGAGCTGTTTTTT	CASSDLLGQGFGGELFF
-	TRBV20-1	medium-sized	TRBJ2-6	TGCAGTGCTAGAGCTATTTCTGGGGCCAACGTCCTGACTTTC	CSARAISGANVLTF
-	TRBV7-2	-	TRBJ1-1	TGTGCCAGCAGCTCGGACCCCAACACTGAAGCTTTCTTT	CASSSDPNTEAFF
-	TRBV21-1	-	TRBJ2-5	TGTGCCAGCAGCCTGGTAGGTGGCAGGGCGAGAGAGACCCAGTACTTC	CASSLVGGRARETQYF
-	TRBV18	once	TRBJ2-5	TGTGCCAGCTCACCATTCTCCGGCGGGAAAGAGACCCAGTACTTC	CASSPFSGGKETQYF
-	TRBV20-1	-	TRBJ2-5	TGCAGTGCTAGTCTGACAGCAGGCGAGGAGACCCAGTACTTC	CSASLTAGEETQYF
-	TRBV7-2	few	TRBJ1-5	TGTGCCAGCAGCTTATCGGCAGGGAGTCAGCCCCAGCATTTT	CASSLSAGSQPQHF
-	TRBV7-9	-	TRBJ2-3	TGTGCCAGCAGCTCTACAGCAGATACGCAGTATTTT	CASSSTADTQYF
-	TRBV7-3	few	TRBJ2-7	TGTGCCAGCAGTACACAGTCGGACGGCGAGCAGTACTTC	CASSTQSDGEQYF
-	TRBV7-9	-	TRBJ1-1	TGTGCCAGCAGCTTAGAACAAAACACTGAAGCTTTCTTT	CASSLEQNTEAFF
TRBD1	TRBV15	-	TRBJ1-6	TGTGCCACCAGCAGGGGGCCGACAGGGACCTTCTTAAATTCACCCCTCCACTTT	CATSRGPTGTFLNSPLHF
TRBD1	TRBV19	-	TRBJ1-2	TGTGCCAGCCGGGACAGCGGCTATGGCTACACCTTC	CASRDSGYGYTF
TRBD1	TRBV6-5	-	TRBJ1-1	TGTGCCAGCAGTTACGGCGGGACAGCCGTCCACACTGAAGCTTTCTTT	CASSYGGTAVHTEAFF
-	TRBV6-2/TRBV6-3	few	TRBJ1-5	TGTGCCAGCAGCCTCCCCCTGGGAAGCAATCAGCCCCAGCATTTT	CASSLPLGSNQPQHF
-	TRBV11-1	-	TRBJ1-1	TGTGCCAGCAGTCCCCGTGAGTGGTCGGGGGCGACTGAAGCTTTCTTT	CASSPREWSGATEAFF
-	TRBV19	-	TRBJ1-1	TGTGCCAGTAGTATACTGGGGGGGGACACTGAAGCTTTCTTT	CASSILGGDTEAFF
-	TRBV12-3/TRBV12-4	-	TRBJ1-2	TGTGCCAGCAGTTTATCTCACGATGCTAACTATGGCTACACCTTC	CASSLSHDANYGYTF
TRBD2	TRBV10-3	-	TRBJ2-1	TGTGCCATCAATGGGGGGGGGAATGAGCAGTTCTTC	CAINGGGNEQFF
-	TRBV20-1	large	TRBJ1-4	TGCAGTGCTAGACAGCCGAATGAAAAACTGTTTTTT	CSARQPNEKLFF
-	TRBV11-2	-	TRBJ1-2	TGTGCCAGCAGCTTAAGGGGGGATGGGGTTAGGGGCTACACCTTC	CASSLRGDGVRGYTF
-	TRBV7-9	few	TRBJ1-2	TGTGCCAGCAGCCCCGCTCGGCGCGCCGTATTC	CASSPARRAVF
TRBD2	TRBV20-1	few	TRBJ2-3	TGCAGTGCTCCGATAGCGGGGGGCTACACAGATACGCAGTATTTT	CSAPIAGGYTDTQYF
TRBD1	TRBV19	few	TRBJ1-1	TGTGCCAGTAAACAGGGGAGGTTGAACACTGAAGCTTTCTTT	CASKQGRLNTEAFF
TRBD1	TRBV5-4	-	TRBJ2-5	TGTGCCAGCAGCCAAAAACAGGGGGCTGGGGAGACCCAGTACTTC	CASSQKQGAGETQYF
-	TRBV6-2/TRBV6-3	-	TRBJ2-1	TGTGCCAGCAGTTACTTTGGTCAGGTGAACAATGAGCAGTTCTTC	CASSYFGQVNNEQFF
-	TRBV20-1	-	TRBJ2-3	TGCGGTGCTAGAGTCCTTGAAGCTACGCAGTATTTT	CGARVLEATQYF
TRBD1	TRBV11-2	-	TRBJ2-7	TGTGCCAGCAGCTTGGGACAGAAATACGAGCAGTACTTC	CASSLGQKYEQYF
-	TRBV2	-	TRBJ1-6	TGTGCCAGCAGTGGACGGTCAGATTCACCCCTCCACTTT	CASSGRSDSPLHF
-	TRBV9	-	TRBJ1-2	TGTGCCAGCAGCGTAGACTGGGACGGTGTCTATGGCTACACCTTC	CASSVDWDGVYGYTF
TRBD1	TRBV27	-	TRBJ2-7	TGTGCCAGCAGTTCACCGGGACAGAGGGGAACCTACGAGCAGTACTTC	CASSSPGQRGTYEQYF
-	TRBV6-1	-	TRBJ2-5	TGTGCCAGCAGCAGGACTATCCAAGAGACCCAGTACTTC	CASSRTIQETQYF
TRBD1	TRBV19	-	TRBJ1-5	TGTGCCAGTAGTATAGGGGGGGGCAGGGGGCAGCCCCAGCATTTT	CASSIGGGRGQPQHF
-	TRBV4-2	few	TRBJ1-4	TGTGCCAGCAGCCCCATCCCACAGGGTTTAAAACTGTTTTTT	CASSPIPQGLKLFF
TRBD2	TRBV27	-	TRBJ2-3	TGTGCCAGCAGGAGCCGCCTTAAGCGGGAGTGGAGCACAGATACGCAGTATTTT	CASRSRLKREWSTDTQYF
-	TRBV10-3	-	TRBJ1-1	TGTGCCATCAGCAGGACAGAGAACACTGAAGCTTTCTTT	CAISRTENTEAFF
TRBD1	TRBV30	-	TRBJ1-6	TGTGCCTGGAGTGGCACAGGGGGCGCGGCCTCCTATAATTCACCCCTCCACTTT	CAWSGTGGAASYNSPLHF
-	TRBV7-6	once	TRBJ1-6	TGTGCCAGCAGCTTAAATCCCAGCACACTCCTATATAATTCACCCCTCCACTTT	CASSLNPSTLLYNSPLHF
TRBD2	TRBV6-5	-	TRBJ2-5	TGTGCCAGCAGTTACGGGGGGACTAGCCGCAAAGAGACCCAGTACTTC	CASSYGGTSRKETQYF
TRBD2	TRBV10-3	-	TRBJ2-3	TGTGCCATCAGTCCCGGACTAGCAGGCACAGATACGCAGTATTTT	CAISPGLAGTDTQYF
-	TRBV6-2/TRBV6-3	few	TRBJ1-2	TGTGCCAGCAGTTACGGGCAAACCTACACCTTC	CASSYGQTYTF